Listed below are T cell receptor beta chains from one sample, sequenced in a study of monozygotic twins with inflammatory bowel disease. TCRdb re-called the 5' RACE reads, yielding one record per CDR3 amino acid sequence without DNA. This listing includes around 370,000 distinct CDR3 sequences. Material for sequencing was blood. These receptors were collected from a human donor with ulcerative colitis or Crohn's disease, or a healthy co-twin of an affected twin (not recorded which). The CDR3 runs from the conserved cysteine through the conserved F or W.

V,J,CDR3
TRBV10-3,TRBJ2-3,CAISELRWTGDSTDTQYF
TRBV7-9,TRBJ1-3,CASSLEDSLGNTIYF
TRBV5-1,TRBJ1-4,CASSLGVVATNEKLFF
TRBV5-1,TRBJ2-2,CASRPGTGEAGELFF
TRBV5-1,TRBJ2-6,CASSPRGISGANVLTF
TRBV11-1,TRBJ2-7,CASSLVPRSLAVNTYEQYF
TRBV5-4,TRBJ1-2,CAQGKTLGDYGYTF
TRBV27,TRBJ2-7,CASSSGTVPYEQYF
TRBV3-1,TRBJ1-2,CASSHLPGTTGGYTF
TRBV2,TRBJ2-5,CASSDGVETQYF
TRBV9,TRBJ2-2,CASSVATGVAGELFF
TRBV4-1,TRBJ2-3,CASSQDHGGRGHTDTQYF
TRBV29-1,TRBJ2-3,CSARDSGSTDTQYF
TRBV5-1,TRBJ2-4,CASSSGQKLVYF
TRBV7-3,TRBJ2-7,CASSATGTTEQYF
TRBV29-1,TRBJ2-5,CSVTTGVETQYF
TRBV5-1,TRBJ2-3,CASSWAGTDTQYF
TRBV7-3,TRBJ2-3,CASSLNRAPDTQYF
TRBV19,TRBJ2-5,CASSATQETQYF
TRBV20-1,TRBJ2-1,CSARSWLAGGYNEQFF
TRBV20-1,TRBJ2-1,CSAQRGAYNEQFF
TRBV20-1,TRBJ2-5,CSARPGLAGDQETQYF
TRBV5-1,TRBJ2-7,CASSLDRWDSYEQYF
TRBV18,TRBJ2-3,CASSPRTVTTDTQYF
TRBV4-2,TRBJ2-1,CASSQELGLALNEQFF
TRBV4-2,TRBJ2-7,CASRPGADRLYYEQYF
TRBV7-2,TRBJ2-7,CASSLLQGVGEQYF
TRBV20-1,TRBJ1-1,CSARDRRGGMNTEAFF
TRBV20-1,TRBJ2-5,CSAPKTGMETQYF
TRBV6-2/TRBV6-3,TRBJ2-1,CASSRVDEQFF
TRBV25-1,TRBJ2-2,CASRKHETGAGELFF
TRBV12-3/TRBV12-4,TRBJ1-2,CASSLNYGYTF
TRBV12-3/TRBV12-4,TRBJ2-5,CASSSAPVEETQYF
TRBV5-1,TRBJ2-2,CASRIRGSAGELFF
TRBV4-2,TRBJ2-1,CASSQSGGLQVF
TRBV4-3,TRBJ2-1,CASSPNRWSSYNEQFF
TRBV14,TRBJ2-1,CASSPWGATPWNEQFF
TRBV18,TRBJ2-7,CASSPASGSDEQYF
TRBV7-2,TRBJ1-6,CASSLGQAYSPLHF
TRBV20-1,TRBJ2-7,CSASDSFSYEQYF
TRBV12-3/TRBV12-4,TRBJ1-6,CASRHRDNVVPLHF
TRBV2,TRBJ2-7,CASRGDSRYEQYF
TRBV7-2,TRBJ2-7,CASSLAGGAPHEQYF
TRBV11-2,TRBJ2-7,CASSLQGTSNYEQYF
TRBV5-1,TRBJ1-2,CASSPIGQGTYGYTF
TRBV19,TRBJ2-2,CASSTLTTGELFF
TRBV5-4,TRBJ1-1,CASSPPTRGNTEAFF
TRBV3-1,TRBJ2-1,CASSQVSSGGWFNEQFF
TRBV6-1,TRBJ2-7,CASSLRDRSSYEQYF
TRBV5-1,TRBJ1-1,CASSLDGTGLNTEAFF
TRBV5-1,TRBJ2-5,CASSLGVVDQETQYF
TRBV4-3,TRBJ2-5,CASSQDKLETQYF
TRBV12-3/TRBV12-4,TRBJ2-1,CASSLTRTSGGWGENEQFF
TRBV27,TRBJ1-3,CASIPPPTASGNTIYF
TRBV4-1,TRBJ1-6,CASSQTTGNNSPLHF
TRBV2,TRBJ1-2,CASIGQGADGYTF
TRBV7-9,TRBJ2-1,CASSLIAQGYNEQFF
TRBV4-1,TRBJ1-5,CASSQEGRELQPQHF